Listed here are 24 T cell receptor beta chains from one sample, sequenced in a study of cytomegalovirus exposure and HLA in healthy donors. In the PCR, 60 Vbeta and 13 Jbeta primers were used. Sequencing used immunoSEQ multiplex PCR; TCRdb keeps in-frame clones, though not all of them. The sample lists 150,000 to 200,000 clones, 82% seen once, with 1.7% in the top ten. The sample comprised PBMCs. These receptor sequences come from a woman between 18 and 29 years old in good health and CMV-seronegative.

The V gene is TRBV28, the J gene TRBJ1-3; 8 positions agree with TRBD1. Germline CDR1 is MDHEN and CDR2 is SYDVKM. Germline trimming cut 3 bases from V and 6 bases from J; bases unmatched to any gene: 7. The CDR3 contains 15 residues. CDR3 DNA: TGTGCCAGCAGTTTGTGGCCAGGGGGCGCAAACACCATATATTTT. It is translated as CASSLWPGGANTIYF.

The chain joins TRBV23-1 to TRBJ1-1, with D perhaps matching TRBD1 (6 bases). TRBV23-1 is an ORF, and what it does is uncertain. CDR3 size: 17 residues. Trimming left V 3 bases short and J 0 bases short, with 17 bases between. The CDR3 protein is CASSHLPRTVLNTEAFF. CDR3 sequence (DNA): TGCGCCAGCAGTCATCTCCCAAGGACAGTCCTGAACACTGAAGCTTTCTTT.

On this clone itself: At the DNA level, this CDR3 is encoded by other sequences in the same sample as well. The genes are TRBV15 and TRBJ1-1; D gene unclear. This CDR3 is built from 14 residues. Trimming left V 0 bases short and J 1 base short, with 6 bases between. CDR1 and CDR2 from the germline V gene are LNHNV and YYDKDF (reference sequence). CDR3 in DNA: TGTGCCACCAGCAGAGATGGAGGGAACACTGAAGCTTTCTTT. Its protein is CATSRDGGNTEAFF.

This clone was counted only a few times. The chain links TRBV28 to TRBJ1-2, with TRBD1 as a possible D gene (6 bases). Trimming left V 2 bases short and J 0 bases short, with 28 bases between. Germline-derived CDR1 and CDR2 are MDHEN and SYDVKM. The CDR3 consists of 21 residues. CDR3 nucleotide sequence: TGTGCCAGCAGTTTAAGAACGCACCGAACAGGGATCCTCATATCTAACTATGGCTACACCTTC. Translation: CASSLRTHRTGILISNYGYTF.

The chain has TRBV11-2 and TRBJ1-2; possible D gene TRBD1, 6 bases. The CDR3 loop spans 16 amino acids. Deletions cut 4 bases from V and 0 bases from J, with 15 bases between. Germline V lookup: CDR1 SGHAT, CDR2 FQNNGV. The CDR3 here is CASSSLRQAPNYGYTF. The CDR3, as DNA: TGTGCCAGCAGCTCCCTTCGACAGGCCCCTAACTATGGCTACACCTTC.

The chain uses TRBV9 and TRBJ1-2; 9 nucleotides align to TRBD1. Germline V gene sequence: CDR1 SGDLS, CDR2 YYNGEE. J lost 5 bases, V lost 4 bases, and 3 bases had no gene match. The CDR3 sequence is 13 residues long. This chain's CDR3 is CASSTGTGYGYTF. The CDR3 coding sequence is TGTGCCAGCAGCACCGGGACAGGGTATGGCTACACCTTC.

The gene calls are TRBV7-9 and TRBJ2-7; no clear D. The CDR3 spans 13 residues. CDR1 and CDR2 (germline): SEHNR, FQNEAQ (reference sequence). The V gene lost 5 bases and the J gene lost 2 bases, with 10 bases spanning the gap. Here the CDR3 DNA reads TGTGCCAGCAGCCTCGGTGCTACCTACGAGCAGTACTTC. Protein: CASSLGATYEQYF.

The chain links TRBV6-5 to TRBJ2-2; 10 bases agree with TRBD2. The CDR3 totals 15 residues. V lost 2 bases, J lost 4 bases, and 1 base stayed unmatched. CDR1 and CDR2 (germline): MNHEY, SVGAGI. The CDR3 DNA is TGTGCCAGCAGTTACAAGCGGGGGGGCACCGGGGAGCTGTTTTTT. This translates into CASSYKRGGTGELFF.

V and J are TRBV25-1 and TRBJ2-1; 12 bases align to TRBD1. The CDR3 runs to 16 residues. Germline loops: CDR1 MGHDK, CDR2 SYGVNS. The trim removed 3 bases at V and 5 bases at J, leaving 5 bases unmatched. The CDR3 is CASSERGTGGHNEQFF. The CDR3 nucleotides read TGTGCCAGCAGTGAGCGCGGGACAGGGGGCCACAATGAGCAGTTCTTC.

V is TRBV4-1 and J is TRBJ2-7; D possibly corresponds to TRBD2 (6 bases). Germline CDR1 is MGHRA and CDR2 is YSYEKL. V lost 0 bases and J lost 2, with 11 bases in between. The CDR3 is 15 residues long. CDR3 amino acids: CASSQDNGGAYEQYF. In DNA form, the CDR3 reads TGCGCCAGCAGCCAAGATAACGGGGGTGCCTACGAGCAGTACTTC.

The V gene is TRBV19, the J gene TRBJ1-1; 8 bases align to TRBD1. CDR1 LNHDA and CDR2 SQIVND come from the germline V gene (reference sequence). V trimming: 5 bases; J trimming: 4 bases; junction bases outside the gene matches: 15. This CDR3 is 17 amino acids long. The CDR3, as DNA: TGTGCCAGTAGTGCGCAAATCCAGGGGGCGCGGACCACTGAAGCTTTCTTT. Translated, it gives CASSAQIQGARTTEAFF.

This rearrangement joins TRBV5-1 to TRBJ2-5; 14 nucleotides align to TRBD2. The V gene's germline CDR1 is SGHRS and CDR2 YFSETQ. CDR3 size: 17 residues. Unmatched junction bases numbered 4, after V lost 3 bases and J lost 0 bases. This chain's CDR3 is CASSWGLAGDHQETQYF. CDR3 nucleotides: TGCGCCAGCAGCTGGGGACTAGCGGGAGACCACCAAGAGACCCAGTACTTC.

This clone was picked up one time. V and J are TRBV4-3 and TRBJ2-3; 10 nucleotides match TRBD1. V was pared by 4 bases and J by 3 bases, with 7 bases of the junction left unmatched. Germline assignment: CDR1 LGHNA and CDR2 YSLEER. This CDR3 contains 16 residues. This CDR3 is CASSPDRGQRTDTQYF. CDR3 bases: TGCGCCAGCAGCCCAGACAGGGGGCAAAGAACAGATACGCAGTATTTT.

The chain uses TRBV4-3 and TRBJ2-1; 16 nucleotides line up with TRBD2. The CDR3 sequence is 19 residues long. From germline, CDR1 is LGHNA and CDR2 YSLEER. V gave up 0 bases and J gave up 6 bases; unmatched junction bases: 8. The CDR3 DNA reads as TGCGCCAGCAGCCAAGAGGGACTAGCGGGAGGGATAGTAAGCAATGAGCAGTTCTTC. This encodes CASSQEGLAGGIVSNEQFF.

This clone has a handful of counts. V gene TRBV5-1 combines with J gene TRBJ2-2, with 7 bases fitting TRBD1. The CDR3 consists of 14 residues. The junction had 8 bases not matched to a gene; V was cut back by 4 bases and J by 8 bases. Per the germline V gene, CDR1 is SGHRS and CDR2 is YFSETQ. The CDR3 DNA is TGCGCCAGCAGCCCGACAGGGCAAGGTGGGGAGCTGTTTTTT. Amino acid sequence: CASSPTGQGGELFF.

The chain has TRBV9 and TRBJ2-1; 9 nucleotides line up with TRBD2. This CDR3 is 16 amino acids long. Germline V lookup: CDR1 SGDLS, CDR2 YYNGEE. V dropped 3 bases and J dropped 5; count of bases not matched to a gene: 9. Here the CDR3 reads CASSGASGRRDNEQFF. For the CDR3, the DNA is TGTGCCAGCAGCGGCGCGAGCGGGAGGCGGGACAATGAGCAGTTCTTC.

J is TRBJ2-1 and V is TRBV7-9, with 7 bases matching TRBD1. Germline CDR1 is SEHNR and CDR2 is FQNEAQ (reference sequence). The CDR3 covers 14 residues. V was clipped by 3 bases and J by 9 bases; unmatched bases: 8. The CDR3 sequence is CASSLGVGGGEQFF. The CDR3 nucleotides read TGTGCCAGCAGCTTGGGGGTAGGGGGCGGTGAGCAGTTCTTC.

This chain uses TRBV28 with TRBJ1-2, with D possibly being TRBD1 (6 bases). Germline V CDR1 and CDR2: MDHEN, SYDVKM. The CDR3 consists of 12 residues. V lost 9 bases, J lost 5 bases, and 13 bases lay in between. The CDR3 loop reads CASHREGYGYTF. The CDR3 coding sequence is TGTGCCAGTCACAGGGAAGGGTATGGCTACACCTTC.

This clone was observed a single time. This CDR3 reads CASSLTRGNTEAFF. CDR3 bases: TGTGCCAGCAGCTTAACCAGGGGGAACACTGAAGCTTTCTTT. The V and J genes are TRBV7-9 and TRBJ1-1; a weak D match, TRBD1 (6 bases). The CDR3 runs 14 residues. CDR1 and CDR2 (germline): SEHNR, FQNEAQ (reference sequence). V was clipped by 2 bases and J by 1 base, with 8 bases between them.

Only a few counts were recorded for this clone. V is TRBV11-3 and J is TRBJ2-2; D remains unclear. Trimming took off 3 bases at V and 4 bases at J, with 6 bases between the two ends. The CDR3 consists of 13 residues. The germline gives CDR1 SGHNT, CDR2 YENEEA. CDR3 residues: CASSFTTTGELFF. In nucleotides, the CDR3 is TGTGCCAGCAGCTTCACTACCACCGGGGAGCTGTTTTTT.

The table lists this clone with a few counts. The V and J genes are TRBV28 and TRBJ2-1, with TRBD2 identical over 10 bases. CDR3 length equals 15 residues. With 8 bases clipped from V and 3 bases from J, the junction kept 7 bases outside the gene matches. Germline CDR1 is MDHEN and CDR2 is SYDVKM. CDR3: CASGASGSYYNEQFF. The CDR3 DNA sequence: TGTGCCAGCGGAGCTAGCGGGAGTTACTACAATGAGCAGTTCTTC.

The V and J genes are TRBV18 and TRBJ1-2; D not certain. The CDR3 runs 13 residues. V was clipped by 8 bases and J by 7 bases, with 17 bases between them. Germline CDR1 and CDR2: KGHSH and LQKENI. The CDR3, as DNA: TGTGCCAGCCTTCCCCTGGAGTTGCCTGGCTACACCTTC. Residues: CASLPLELPGYTF.

The CDR3 loop is CASTLPGQINTGELFF. The CDR3 DNA sequence: TGTGCCAGTACCTTACCGGGACAGATCAACACCGGGGAGCTGTTTTTT. The chain employs TRBV19 and TRBJ2-2; 7 bases are shared with TRBD1. Germline loops: CDR1 LNHDA, CDR2 SQIVND (reference sequence). V shed 7 bases and J 2 bases; nucleotides not matched to a gene: 10. There are 16 residues in the CDR3.

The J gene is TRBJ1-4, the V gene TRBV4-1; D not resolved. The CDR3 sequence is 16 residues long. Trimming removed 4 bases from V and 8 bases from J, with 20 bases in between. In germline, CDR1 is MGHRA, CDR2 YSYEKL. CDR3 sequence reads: CASSPTGVPLGEKLFF. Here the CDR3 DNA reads TGCGCCAGCAGCCCTACGGGAGTCCCCCTCGGGGAAAAACTGTTTTTT.